Presented here are 18 T cell receptor beta chains from one specimen sequenced in a study of blood T cell repertoires in COVID-19. Measured with immunoSEQ multiplex PCR; TCRdb has only the in-frame clones, and not every one. The table lists around 400,000 clones, around four fifths of them singletons. Material for sequencing was PBMCs or T cells enriched from blood (not recorded which). These receptors originate from a woman in her fifties or sixties who had recovered from COVID-19.

V usage is TRBV10-3 and J usage is TRBJ1-2; 7 nucleotides agree with TRBD1. The V gene end was trimmed by 10 bases and the J gene end by 1 base; junction bases not matched to a gene: 9. In germline, CDR1 is ENHRY, CDR2 SYGVKD. This CDR3 spans 14 amino acids. CDR3 sequence: CATRGQAFNYGYTF. The CDR3 coding sequence is TGTGCCACTCGCGGACAGGCCTTTAACTATGGCTACACCTTC.

The V and J genes are TRBV14 and TRBJ1-2; TRBD1 matches 9 bases. V lost 2 bases to trimming and J lost 1 base; unmatched junction nucleotides: 5. The CDR3 runs 16 residues. CDR1 is SGHDN and CDR2 is FVKESK in the germline V gene. In DNA, the CDR3 is TGTGCCAGCAGCCAATCCCGGACAGGGGATAACTATGGCTACACCTTC. Its protein product is CASSQSRTGDNYGYTF.

The chain is built from TRBV5-6 and TRBJ2-5; the D gene is possibly TRBD1 (6 bases). CDR3 length: 14 amino acids. V was shortened by 4 bases and J by 4 bases, with 14 bases between the two germline ends. Germline CDR1 is SGHDT and CDR2 is YYEEEE. The CDR3 DNA is TGTGCCAGCAGCGGGGGCAAAGGGGGAGAGACCCAGTACTTC. This translates into CASSGGKGGETQYF.

Here the CDR3 DNA reads TGTGCCAGCAGCGAATGGGGGGGGAGCACAGATACGCAGTATTTT. It is translated as CASSEWGGSTDTQYF. The chain couples TRBV9 to TRBJ2-3; 7 bases match TRBD2. The CDR3 length is 15 residues. The V and J ends lost 3 bases and 0 bases, in that order; junction bases with no gene match: 4. The germline V gene encodes CDR1 SGDLS and CDR2 YYNGEE.

The chain carries TRBV19 and TRBJ2-1; 7 nucleotides agree with TRBD1. The CDR3 is 16 amino acids. Per the germline V gene, CDR1 is LNHDA and CDR2 is SQIVND (reference sequence). Germline trimming cut 4 bases from V and 0 bases from J; bases unmatched to any gene: 6. CDR3 sequence: CASSTPTGSSYNEQFF. Here the CDR3 DNA reads TGTGCCAGTAGTACACCGACAGGGAGCTCCTACAATGAGCAGTTCTTC.

This clone was observed a few times. CDR3 DNA sequence: TGTGCCAGCAGCCTAACGGGACAGTACAATGAGCAGTTCTTC. As protein: CASSLTGQYNEQFF. The chain joins TRBV7-9 to TRBJ2-1, with 7 positions matching TRBD1. With 5 bases clipped from V and 4 bases from J, the junction kept 5 bases outside the gene matches. Germline loops: CDR1 SEHNR, CDR2 FQNEAQ (reference sequence). This CDR3 is built from 14 residues.

The chain employs TRBV29-1 and TRBJ2-1, with D possibly TRBD2 on 5 matching bases. Between the trimmed V and J ends, which lost 8 bases and 6 bases, there was a span of 17 bases. This CDR3 region has 13 residues. The germline gives CDR1 SQVTM, CDR2 ANQGSEA. The DNA for the CDR3 is TGCAGCCCCCGAGGACTTACAGCCAATGAGCAGTTCTTC. Translated, it gives CSPRGLTANEQFF.

The chain is built from TRBV13 and TRBJ2-2; TRBD2 aligns across 11 bases. The length of the CDR3 is 19 residues. Trimming removed 0 bases from V and 4 bases from J; junction bases left unmatched: 10. Germline loops: CDR1 PRHDT, CDR2 FYEKMQ (reference sequence). This CDR3 is CASSLGQTSGSRRTGELFF. The CDR3 bases are TGTGCCAGCAGCTTAGGCCAAACTAGCGGGAGTCGTCGCACCGGGGAGCTGTTTTTT.

The chain uses TRBV30 and TRBJ2-7; no reliable D call. V lost 0 bases to trimming and J lost 6 bases, with 18 bases between them. Germline V gene sequence: CDR1 GTSNPN, CDR2 SVGIG (reference sequence). The CDR3 consists of 15 residues. CDR3 sequence: CAWSVPRGPFLEQYF. For the CDR3, the DNA is TGTGCCTGGAGTGTACCCCGAGGTCCATTTCTCGAGCAGTACTTC.

The genes are TRBV4-1 and TRBJ2-5; 7 bases are shared with TRBD1. CDR1 is MGHRA and CDR2 is YSYEKL in the germline V gene. Trimming cost V 4 bases and J 4 bases; bases outside gene matches: 6. The CDR3 covers 14 residues. The CDR3 loop reads CASSPGQVGETQYF. The CDR3 DNA is TGCGCCAGCAGCCCAGGACAGGTAGGAGAGACCCAGTACTTC.

This clone was detected a few times. The chain uses TRBV20-1 and TRBJ1-1; a weak D match, TRBD1 (6 bases). The germline CDR1 and CDR2 sequences are DFQATT and SNEGSKA (reference sequence). Deletions cut 3 bases from V and 4 bases from J, with 18 bases between. The CDR3 sequence is 15 residues long. CDR3 coding DNA: TGCAGTGCTAGTATCTCTTCAGGGGCGGCCACTGAAGCTTTCTTT. Its translation: CSASISSGAATEAFF.

Comment on this clone: This sample also contains other DNA sequences that code for the same CDR3. The chain couples TRBV5-1 to TRBJ1-1; D ambiguous. Between the trimmed V and J ends, which lost 1 base and 1 base, there was a span of 8 bases. The CDR3 contains 14 residues. Germline CDR1 and CDR2: SGHRS and YFSETQ. CDR3 in amino acids: CASSLSPGNTEAFF. CDR3 bases: TGCGCCAGCAGCTTGAGCCCAGGGAACACTGAAGCTTTCTTT. The whole variable domain, remainder taken from reference TRBV5-1 and TRBJ1-1, is KAGVTQTPRYLIKTRGQQVTLSCSPISGHRSVSWYQQTPGQGLQFLFEYFSETQRNKGNFPGRFSGRQFSNSRSEMNVSTLELGDSALYLCASSLSPGNTEAFFGQGTRLTVV.

The chain links TRBV13 to TRBJ1-2; weak D call: TRBD1 (6 bases). V was trimmed by 3 bases and J by 6 bases, leaving 14 bases between them. This CDR3 has 14 residues. Germline CDR1 PRHDT, CDR2 FYEKMQ (reference sequence). CDR3 sequence reads: CASSFSAHRDGYTF. CDR3 nucleotide sequence: TGTGCCAGCAGCTTTTCAGCTCACAGGGATGGCTACACCTTC. Based on the CDR3 plus reference TRBV13 and TRBJ1-2, the full variable domain is AAGVIQSPRHLIKEKRETATLKCYPIPRHDTVYWYQQGPGQDPQFLISFYEKMQSDKGSIPDRFSAQQFSDYHSELNMSSLELGDSALYFCASSFSAHRDGYTFGSGTRLTVV.

The gene calls are TRBV7-2 and TRBJ1-2; the match to TRBD1 covers 11 bases. CDR3 length: 16 amino acids. The J segment lost 8 bases and the V segment lost 4 bases, leaving 12 bases of the junction unmatched. Germline V CDR1 and CDR2: SGHTA, FQGNSA. The CDR3 region is CASSSGQGARLSGYTF. CDR3 sequence (DNA): TGTGCCAGCAGCTCCGGACAGGGGGCCCGATTGAGCGGCTACACCTTC.

The J gene is TRBJ1-6, the V gene TRBV7-9, with unresolved D. Germline V gene lookup returns CDR1 SEHNR and CDR2 FQNEAQ (reference sequence). Between the trimmed V and J ends, which lost 2 bases and 8 bases, there was a span of 4 bases. This CDR3 has 12 amino acids. CDR3 region: CASSLPDSPLHF. In DNA, the CDR3 is TGTGCCAGCAGCTTACCGGATTCACCCCTCCACTTT.

This clone occurred once. This chain links TRBV9 with TRBJ2-1, with a possible D match to TRBD1 (5 bases). Trimming left V 0 bases short and J 6 bases short, with 19 bases between. The CDR3 runs to 17 residues. Germline V gene lookup returns CDR1 SGDLS and CDR2 YYNGEE. This CDR3 is CASSVGLLGRAINEQFF. CDR3 DNA sequence: TGTGCCAGCAGCGTAGGGCTATTGGGCAGGGCGATCAATGAGCAGTTCTTC.

This clone came up a few times. The rearrangement links TRBV4-2 to TRBJ1-4; TRBD1 agrees at 8 bases. Germline V gene sequence: CDR1 LGHNA, CDR2 YNFKEQ. V shed 4 bases, J shed 4 bases, and the junction held 2 bases outside the gene matches. The CDR3 loop spans 14 amino acids. CDR3 in DNA: TGTGCCAGCAGCCGGGACAGGCTTAATGAAAAACTGTTTTTT. Translation: CASSRDRLNEKLFF.

Points on this clone: Other nucleotide sequences from this sample produce the same CDR3. The genes are TRBV19 and TRBJ1-2, with 7 bases matching TRBD1. V shed 3 bases and J 3 bases; nucleotides not matched to a gene: 1. The CDR3 is 13 residues long. CDR1 and CDR2 from the germline V gene are LNHDA and SQIVND (reference sequence). CDR3 residues: CASSIQGDYGYTF. The CDR3 DNA reads as TGTGCCAGTAGTATCCAGGGGGACTATGGCTACACCTTC.